This TCR beta chain is from a study of blood T cell repertoires in COVID-19. Whole-study context: The cDNA or gDNA used as material had been derived from T cells, B-cell-depleted T cells, or PBMCs.

The study drew participants aged roughly 18 to 89 years from 24 US areas. Cohort assignment relied on participant-reported clinical history. The CDR3 covers 11 residues. Germline V gene data show CDR1 as GTSNPN and CDR2 as SVGIG (reference sequence). V shed 8 bases and J shed 5 bases, with 11 bases lying between them. Authors' processing steps: The assay estimated nucleated cells by amplifying reference gene primers. The data were produced by immunoSEQ multiplex PCR, yet TCRdb's version contains in-frame clones alone and is incomplete. That table supplies the V and J calls and clone size; D and trimming were determined from the DNA. The sample comprises 270,000 or so clones, approximately 81% of which are singletons, and around 6.3% rests with the top ten.

The J gene is TRBJ2-3, the V gene TRBV30, with TRBD2 as a possible D gene (7 bases). The source is a woman between 45 and 60 years old who had been exposed to COVID-19. Sequencing input: PBMCs or T cells enriched from blood (not recorded which). Here the CDR3 reads CAGGAGDTQYF. In DNA form, the CDR3 reads TGTGCCGGGGGGGCGGGAGATACGCAGTATTTT.